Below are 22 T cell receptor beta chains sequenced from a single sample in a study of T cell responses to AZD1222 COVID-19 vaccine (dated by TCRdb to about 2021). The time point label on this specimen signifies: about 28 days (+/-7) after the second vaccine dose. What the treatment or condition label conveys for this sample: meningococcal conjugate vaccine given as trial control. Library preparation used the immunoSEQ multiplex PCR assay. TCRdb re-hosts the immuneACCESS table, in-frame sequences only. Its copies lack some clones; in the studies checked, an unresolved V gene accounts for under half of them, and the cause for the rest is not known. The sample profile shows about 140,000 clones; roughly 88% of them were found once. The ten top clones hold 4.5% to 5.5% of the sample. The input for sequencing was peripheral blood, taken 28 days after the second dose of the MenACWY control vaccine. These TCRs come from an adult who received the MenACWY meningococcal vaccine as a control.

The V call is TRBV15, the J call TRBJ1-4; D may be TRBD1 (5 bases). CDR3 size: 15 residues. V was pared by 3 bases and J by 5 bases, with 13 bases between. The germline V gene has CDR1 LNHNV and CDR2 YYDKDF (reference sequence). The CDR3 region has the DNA TGTGCCACCAGCAGGGTTGACAGCTCCAATGAAAAACTGTTTTTT. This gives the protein CATSRVDSSNEKLFF.

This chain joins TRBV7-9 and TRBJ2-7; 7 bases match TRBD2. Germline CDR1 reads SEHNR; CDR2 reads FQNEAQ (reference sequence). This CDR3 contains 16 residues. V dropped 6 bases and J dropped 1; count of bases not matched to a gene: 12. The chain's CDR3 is CASSSSRTGGSYEQYF. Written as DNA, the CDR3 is TGTGCCAGCAGTTCCTCCCGAACCGGGGGGTCCTACGAGCAGTACTTC.

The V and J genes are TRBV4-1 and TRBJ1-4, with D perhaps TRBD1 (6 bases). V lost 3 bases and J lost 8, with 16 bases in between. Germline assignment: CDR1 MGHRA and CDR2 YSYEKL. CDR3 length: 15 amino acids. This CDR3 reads CASSQAGGLWEKLFF. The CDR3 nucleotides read TGCGCCAGCAGCCAGGCCGGGGGGCTATGGGAAAAACTGTTTTTT.

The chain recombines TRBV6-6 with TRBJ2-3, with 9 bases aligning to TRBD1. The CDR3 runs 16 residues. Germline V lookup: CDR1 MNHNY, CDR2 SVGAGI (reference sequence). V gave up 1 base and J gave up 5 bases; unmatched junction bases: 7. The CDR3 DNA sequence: TGTGCCAGCAGTTACTATCTCACGACAGGGGGAGATACGCAGTATTTT. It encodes CASSYYLTTGGDTQYF.

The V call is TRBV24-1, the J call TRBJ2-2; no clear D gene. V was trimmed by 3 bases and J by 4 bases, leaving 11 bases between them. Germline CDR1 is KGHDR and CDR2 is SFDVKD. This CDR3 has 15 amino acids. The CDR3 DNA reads TGTGCCACCAGTGATGGCAGTTTCTTCACCGGGGAGCTGTTTTTT. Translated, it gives CATSDGSFFTGELFF.

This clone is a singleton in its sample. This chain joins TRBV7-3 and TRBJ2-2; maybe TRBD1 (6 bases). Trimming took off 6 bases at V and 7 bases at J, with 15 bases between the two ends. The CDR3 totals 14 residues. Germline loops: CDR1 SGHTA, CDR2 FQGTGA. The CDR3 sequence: CASRRGMVDGELFF. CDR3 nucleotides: TGTGCCAGCAGGAGGGGGATGGTTGACGGGGAGCTGTTTTTT.

The CDR3 loop is CSVRAQNTEAFF. CDR3 sequence (DNA): TGCAGCGTTCGGGCGCAGAACACTGAAGCTTTCTTT. The rearrangement joins TRBV29-1 to TRBJ1-1; no reliable D call. With 5 bases removed from V and 1 base from J, the gap between germline ends came to 8 bases. The CDR3 contains 12 residues. Germline lookup yields CDR1 SQVTM and CDR2 ANQGSEA.

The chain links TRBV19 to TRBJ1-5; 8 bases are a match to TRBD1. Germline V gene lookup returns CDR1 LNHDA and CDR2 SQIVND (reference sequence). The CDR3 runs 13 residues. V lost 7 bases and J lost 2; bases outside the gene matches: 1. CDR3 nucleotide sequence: TGTGCCAGTACGACAGGGGGCAATCAGCCCCAGCATTTT. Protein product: CASTTGGNQPQHF. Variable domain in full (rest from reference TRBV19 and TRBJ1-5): DGGITQSPKYLFRKEGQNVTLSCEQNLNHDAMYWYRQDPGQGLRLIYYSQIVNDFQKGDIAEGYSVSREKKESFPLTVTSAQKNPTAFYLCASTTGGNQPQHFGDGTRLSIL.

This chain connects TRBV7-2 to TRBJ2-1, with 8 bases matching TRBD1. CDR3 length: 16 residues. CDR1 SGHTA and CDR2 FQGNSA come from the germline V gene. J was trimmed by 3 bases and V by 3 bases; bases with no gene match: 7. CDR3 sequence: CASSLNIGQGYNEQFF. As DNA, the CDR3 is TGTGCCAGCAGCTTGAACATCGGACAGGGCTACAATGAGCAGTTCTTC.

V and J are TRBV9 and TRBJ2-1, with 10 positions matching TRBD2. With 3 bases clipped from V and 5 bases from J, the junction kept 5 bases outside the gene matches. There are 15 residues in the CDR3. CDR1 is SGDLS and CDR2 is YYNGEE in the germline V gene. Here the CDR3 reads CASSELAGAHNEQFF. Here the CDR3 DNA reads TGTGCCAGCAGCGAGCTAGCGGGGGCCCACAATGAGCAGTTCTTC.

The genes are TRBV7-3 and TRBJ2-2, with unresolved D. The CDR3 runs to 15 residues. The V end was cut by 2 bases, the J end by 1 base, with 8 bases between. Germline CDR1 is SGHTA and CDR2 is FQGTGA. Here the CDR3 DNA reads TGTGCCAGCAGCTTATCGTTCGGGAACACCGGGGAGCTGTTTTTT. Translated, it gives CASSLSFGNTGELFF.

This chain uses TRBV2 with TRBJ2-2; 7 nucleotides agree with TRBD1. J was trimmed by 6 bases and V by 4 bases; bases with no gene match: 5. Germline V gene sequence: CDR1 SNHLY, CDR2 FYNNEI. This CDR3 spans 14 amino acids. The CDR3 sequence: CASSVGQGAGELFF. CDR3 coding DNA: TGTGCCAGCAGTGTCGGGCAGGGGGCCGGGGAGCTGTTTTTT. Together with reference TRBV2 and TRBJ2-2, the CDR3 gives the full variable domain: EPEVTQTPSHQVTQMGQEVILRCVPISNHLYFYWYRQILGQKVEFLVSFYNNEISEKSEIFDDQFSVERPDGSNFTLKIRSTKLEDSAMYFCASSVGQGAGELFFGEGSRLTVL.

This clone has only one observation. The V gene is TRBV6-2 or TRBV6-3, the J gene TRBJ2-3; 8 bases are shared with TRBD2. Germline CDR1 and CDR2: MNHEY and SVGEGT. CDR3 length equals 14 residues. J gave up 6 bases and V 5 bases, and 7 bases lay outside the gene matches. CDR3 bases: TGTGCCAGCAGTAAGGCCGGGGGGGCCGATACGCAGTATTTT. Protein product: CASSKAGGADTQYF.

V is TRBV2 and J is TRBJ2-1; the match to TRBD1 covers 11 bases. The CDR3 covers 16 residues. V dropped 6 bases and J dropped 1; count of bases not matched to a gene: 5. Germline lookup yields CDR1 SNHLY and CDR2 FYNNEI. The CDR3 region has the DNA TGTGCCAGCAGAGGACAGGGGGCGGTTTCCTACAATGAGCAGTTCTTC. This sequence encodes CASRGQGAVSYNEQFF.

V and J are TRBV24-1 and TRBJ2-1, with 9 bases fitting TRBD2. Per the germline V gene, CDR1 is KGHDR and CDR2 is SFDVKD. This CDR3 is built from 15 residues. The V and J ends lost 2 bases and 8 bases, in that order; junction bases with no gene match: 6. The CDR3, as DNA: TGTGCCACCAGTGATTCTAGCGGGATCCCACATGAGCAGTTCTTC. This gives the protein CATSDSSGIPHEQFF.

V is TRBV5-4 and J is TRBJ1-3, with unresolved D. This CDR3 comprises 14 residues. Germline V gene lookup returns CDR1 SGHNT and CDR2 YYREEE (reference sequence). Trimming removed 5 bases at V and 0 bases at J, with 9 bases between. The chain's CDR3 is CASRPTNSGNTIYF. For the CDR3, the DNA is TGTGCCAGCAGACCGACAAACTCTGGAAACACCATATATTTT.

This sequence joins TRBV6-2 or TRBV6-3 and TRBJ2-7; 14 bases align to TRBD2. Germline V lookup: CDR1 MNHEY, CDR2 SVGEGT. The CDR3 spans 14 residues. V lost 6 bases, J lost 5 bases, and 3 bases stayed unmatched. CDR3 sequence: CASSLGLAGDEQYF. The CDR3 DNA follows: TGTGCCAGCAGCCTGGGACTAGCGGGGGACGAGCAGTACTTC.

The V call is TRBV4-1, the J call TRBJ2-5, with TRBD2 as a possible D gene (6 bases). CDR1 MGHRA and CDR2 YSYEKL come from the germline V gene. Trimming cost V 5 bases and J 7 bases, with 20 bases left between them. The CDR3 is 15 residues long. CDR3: CASSEKRGGVRTQYF. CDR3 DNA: TGCGCCAGCAGCGAAAAAAGGGGCGGGGTTAGGACCCAGTACTTC.

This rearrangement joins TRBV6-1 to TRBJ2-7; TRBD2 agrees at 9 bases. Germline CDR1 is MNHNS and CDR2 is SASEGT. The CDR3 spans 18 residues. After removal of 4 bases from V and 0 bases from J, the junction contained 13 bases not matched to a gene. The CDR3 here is CASSALAGGPSLSYEQYF. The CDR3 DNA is TGTGCCAGCAGTGCTCTGGCGGGGGGGCCTTCCCTCTCCTACGAGCAGTACTTC.

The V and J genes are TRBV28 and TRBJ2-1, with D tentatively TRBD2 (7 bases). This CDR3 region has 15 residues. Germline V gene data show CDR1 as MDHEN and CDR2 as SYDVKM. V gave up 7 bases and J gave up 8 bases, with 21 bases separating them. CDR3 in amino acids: CASKLADQGRHEQFF. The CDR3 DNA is TGTGCCAGCAAGCTAGCGGACCAGGGGAGGCATGAGCAGTTCTTC. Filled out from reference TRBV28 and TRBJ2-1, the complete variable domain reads DVKVTQSSRYLVKRTGEKVFLECVQDMDHENMFWYRQDPGLGLRLIYFSYDVKMKEKGDIPEGYSVSREKKERFSLILESASTNQTSMYLCASKLADQGRHEQFFGPGTRLTVL.

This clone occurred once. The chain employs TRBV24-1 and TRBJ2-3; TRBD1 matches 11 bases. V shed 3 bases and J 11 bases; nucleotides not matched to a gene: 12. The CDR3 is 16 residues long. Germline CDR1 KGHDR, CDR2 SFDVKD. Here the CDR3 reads CATSDPQGDRGIEQYF. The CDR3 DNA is TGTGCCACCAGTGATCCCCAGGGGGACAGGGGGATTGAGCAGTATTTT.

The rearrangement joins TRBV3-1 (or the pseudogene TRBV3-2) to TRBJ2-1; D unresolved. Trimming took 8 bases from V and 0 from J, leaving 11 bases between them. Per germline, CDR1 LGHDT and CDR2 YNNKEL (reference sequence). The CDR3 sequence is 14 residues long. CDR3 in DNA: TGTGCCAGCGCAGACGCTAGCTCCTACAATGAGCAGTTCTTC. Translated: CASADASSYNEQFF.